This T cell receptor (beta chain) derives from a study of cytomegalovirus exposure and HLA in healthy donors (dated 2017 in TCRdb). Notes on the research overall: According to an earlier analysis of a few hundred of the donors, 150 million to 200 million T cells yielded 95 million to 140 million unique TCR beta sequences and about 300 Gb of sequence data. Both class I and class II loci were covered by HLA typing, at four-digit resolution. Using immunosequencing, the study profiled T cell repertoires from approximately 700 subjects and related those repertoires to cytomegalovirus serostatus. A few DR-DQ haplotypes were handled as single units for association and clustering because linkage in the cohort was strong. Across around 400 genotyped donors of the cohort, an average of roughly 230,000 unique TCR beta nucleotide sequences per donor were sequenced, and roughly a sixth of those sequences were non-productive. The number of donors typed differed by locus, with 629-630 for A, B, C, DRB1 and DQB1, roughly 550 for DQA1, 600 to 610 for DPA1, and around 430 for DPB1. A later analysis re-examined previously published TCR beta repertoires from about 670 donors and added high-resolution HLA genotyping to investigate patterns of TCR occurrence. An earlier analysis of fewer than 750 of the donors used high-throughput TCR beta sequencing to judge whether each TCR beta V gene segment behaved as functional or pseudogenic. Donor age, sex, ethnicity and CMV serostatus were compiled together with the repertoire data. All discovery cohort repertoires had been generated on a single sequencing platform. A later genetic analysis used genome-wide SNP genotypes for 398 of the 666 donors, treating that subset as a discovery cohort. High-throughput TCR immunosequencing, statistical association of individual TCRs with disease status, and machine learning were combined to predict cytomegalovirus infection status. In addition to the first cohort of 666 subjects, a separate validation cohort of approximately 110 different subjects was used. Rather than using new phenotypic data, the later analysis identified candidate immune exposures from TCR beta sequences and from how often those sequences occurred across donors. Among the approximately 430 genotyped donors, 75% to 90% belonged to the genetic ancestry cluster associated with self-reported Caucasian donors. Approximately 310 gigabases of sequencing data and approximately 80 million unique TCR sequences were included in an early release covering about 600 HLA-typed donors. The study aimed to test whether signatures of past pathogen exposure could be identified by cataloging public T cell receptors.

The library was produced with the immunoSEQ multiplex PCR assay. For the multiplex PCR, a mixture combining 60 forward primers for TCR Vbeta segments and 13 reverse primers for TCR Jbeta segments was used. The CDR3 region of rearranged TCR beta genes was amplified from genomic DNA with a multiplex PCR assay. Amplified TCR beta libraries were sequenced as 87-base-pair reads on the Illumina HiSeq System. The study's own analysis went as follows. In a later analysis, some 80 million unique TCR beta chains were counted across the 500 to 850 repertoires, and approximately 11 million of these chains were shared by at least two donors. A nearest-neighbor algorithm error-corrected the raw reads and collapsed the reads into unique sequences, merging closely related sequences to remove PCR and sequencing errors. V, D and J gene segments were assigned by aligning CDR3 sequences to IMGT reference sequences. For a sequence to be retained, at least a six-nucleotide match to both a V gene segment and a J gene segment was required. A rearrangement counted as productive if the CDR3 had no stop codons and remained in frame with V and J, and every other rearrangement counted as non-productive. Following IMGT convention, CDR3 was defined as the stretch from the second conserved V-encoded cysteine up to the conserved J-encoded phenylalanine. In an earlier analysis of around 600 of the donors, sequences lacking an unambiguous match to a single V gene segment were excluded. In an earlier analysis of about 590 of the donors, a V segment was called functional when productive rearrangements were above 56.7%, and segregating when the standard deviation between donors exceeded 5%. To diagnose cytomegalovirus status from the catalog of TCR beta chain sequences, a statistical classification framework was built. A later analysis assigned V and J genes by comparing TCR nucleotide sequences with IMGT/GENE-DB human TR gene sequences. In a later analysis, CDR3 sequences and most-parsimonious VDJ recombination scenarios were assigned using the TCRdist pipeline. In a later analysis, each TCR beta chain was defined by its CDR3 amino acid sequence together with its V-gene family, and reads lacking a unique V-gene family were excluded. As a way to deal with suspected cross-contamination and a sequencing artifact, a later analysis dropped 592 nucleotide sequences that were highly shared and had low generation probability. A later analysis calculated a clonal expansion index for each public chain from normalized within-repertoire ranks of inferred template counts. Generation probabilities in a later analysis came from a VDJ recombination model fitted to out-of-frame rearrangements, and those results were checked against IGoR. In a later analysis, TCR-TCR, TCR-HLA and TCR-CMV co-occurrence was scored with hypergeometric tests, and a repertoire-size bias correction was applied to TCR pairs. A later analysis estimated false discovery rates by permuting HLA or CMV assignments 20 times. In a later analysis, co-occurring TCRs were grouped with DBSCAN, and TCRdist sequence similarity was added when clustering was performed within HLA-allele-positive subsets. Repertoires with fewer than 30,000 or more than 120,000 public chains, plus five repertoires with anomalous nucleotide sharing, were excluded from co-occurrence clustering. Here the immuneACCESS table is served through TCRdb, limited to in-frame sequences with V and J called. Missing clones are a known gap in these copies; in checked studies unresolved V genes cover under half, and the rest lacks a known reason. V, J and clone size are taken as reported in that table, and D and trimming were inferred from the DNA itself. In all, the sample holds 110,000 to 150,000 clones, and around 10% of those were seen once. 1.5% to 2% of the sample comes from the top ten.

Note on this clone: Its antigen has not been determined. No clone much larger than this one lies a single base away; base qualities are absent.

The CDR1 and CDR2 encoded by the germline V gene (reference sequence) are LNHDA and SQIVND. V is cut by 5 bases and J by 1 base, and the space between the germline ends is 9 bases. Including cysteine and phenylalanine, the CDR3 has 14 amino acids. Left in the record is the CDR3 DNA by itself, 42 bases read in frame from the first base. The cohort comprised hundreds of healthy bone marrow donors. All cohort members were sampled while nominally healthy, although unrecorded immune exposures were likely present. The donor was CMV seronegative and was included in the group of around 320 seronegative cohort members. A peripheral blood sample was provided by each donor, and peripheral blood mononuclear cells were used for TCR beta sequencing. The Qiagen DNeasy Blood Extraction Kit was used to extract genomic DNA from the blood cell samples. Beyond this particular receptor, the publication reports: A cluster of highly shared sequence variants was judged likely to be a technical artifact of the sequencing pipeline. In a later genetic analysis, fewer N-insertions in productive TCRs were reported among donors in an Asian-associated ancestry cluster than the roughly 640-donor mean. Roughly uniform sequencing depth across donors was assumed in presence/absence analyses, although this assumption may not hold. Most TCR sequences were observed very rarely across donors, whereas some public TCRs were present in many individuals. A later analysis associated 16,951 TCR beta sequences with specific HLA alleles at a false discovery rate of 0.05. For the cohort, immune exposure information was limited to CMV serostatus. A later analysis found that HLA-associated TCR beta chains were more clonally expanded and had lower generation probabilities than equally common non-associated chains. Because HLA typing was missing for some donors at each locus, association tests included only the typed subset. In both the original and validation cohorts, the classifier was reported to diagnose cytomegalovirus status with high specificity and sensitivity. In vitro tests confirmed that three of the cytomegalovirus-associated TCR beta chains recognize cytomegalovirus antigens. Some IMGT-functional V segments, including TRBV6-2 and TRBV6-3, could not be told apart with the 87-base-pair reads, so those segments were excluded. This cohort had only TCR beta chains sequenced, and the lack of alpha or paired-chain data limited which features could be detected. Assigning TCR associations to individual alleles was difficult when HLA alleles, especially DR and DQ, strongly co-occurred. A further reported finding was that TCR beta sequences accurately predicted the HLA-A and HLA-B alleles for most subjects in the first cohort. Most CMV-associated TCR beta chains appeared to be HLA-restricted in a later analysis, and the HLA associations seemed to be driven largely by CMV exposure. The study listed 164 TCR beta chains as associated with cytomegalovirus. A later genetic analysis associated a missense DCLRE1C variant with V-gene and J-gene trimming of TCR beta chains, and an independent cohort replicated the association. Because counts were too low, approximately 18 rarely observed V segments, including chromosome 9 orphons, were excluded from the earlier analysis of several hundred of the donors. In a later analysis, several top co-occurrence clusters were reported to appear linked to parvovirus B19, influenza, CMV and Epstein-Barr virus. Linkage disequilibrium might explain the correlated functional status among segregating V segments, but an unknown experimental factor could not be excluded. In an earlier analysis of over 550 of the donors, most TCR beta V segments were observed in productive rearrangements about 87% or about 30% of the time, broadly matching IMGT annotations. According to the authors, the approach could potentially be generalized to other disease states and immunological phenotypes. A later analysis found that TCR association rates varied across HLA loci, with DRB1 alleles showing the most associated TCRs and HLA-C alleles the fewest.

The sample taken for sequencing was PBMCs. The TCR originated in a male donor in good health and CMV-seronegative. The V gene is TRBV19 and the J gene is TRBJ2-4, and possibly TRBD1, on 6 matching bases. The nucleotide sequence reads TGTGCCAGTAGTGAGGGGGATGCCAAAAACATTCAGTACTTC. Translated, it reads CASSEGDAKNIQYF.